This note documents a single T cell receptor beta chain sequence. Its antigen remains unknown. The sample originates from a study of shared clonotypes between healthy human individuals. Study-wide context: Used for every donor were three CD4 naive, three CD4 memory, two CD8 naive and one CD8 memory plate. Study results and caveats: Represented genetic and exposure-history diversity was restricted by having few donors.

The CDR3 is 14 residues long. The germline V gene has CDR1 MGHRA and CDR2 YSYEKL. V trimming: 3 bases; J trimming: 2 bases; junction bases outside the gene matches: 0. Clones were read by immunoSEQ multiplex PCR, and TCRdb kept only the in-frame ones, dropping some. The table shows roughly 2.1 million clones, with 85% to 95% occurring only once. Naive-designated CD8 cells lacked CD45RO, were positively enriched for CCR7, and omitted terminally differentiated effector memory CD45RA+ cells. This TCR came from a man aged 18 to 29 in good health. Some clones in this sample may be carry-over from other donors' samples. The sequencing sample was made of naive CD8+ T cells from PBMCs. The chain employs TRBV4-1 and TRBJ2-1; 8 nucleotides align to TRBD2. The CDR3 region has the DNA TGCGCCAGCAGCCAGCGGGAGGCCTACAATGAGCAGTTCTTC. Translating it yields CASSQREAYNEQFF.